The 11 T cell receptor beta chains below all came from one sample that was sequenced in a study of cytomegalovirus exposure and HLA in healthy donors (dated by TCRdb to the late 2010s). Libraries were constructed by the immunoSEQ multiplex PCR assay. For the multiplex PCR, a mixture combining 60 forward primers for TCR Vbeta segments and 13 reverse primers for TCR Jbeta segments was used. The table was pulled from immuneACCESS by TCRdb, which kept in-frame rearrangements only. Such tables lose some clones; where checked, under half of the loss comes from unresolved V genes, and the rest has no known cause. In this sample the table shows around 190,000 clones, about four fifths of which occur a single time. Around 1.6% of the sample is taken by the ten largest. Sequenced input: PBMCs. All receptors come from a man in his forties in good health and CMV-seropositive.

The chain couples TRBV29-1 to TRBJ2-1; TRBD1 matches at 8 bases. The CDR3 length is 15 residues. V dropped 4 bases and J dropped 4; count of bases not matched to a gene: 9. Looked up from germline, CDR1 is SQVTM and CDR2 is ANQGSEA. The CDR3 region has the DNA TGCAGCGTTGGGGAGTTGGGACAGGATTACAATGAGCAGTTCTTC. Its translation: CSVGELGQDYNEQFF.

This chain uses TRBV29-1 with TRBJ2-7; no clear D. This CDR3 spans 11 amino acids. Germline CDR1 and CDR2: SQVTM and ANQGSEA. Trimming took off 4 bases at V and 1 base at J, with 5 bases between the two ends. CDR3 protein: CSVVTSYEQYF. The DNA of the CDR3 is TGCAGCGTTGTCACATCCTACGAGCAGTACTTC.

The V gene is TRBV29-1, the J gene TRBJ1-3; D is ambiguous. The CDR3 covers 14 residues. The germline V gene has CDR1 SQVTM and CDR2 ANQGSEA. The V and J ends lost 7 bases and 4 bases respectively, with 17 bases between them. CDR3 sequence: CSAGLGVQGNTIYF. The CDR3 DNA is TGCAGCGCTGGACTTGGGGTGCAAGGAAACACCATATATTTT.

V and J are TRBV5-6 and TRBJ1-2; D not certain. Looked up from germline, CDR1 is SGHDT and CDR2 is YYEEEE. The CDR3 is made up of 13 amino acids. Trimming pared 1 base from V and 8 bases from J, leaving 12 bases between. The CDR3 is CASSLSPTGGYTF. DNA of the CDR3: TGTGCCAGCAGCTTGAGTCCCACGGGAGGCTACACCTTC.

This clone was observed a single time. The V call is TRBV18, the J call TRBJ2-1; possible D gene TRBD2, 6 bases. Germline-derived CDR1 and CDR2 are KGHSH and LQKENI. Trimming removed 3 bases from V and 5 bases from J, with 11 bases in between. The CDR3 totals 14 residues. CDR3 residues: CASSPNSGNNEQFF. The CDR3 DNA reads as TGTGCCAGCTCACCGAATAGCGGCAACAATGAGCAGTTCTTC.

CDR3 sequence: CASSSSRTSGGEGETQYF. DNA of the CDR3: TGCGCCAGCAGCTCTAGCCGGACTAGCGGGGGGGAAGGAGAGACCCAGTACTTC. The chain couples TRBV5-1 to TRBJ2-5; 15 positions agree with TRBD2. This CDR3 spans 18 amino acids. Germline-derived CDR1 and CDR2 are SGHRS and YFSETQ. Trimming removed 3 bases from V and 4 bases from J; junction bases left unmatched: 10.

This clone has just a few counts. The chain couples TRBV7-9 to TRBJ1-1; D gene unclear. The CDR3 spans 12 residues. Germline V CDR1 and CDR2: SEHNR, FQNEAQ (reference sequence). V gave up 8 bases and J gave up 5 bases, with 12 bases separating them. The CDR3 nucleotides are TGTGCCAGCTCCCATGGGGAGACTGAAGCTTTCTTT. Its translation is CASSHGETEAFF.

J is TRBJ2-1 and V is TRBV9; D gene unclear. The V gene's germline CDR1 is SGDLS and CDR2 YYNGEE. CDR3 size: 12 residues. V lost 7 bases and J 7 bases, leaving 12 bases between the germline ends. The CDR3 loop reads CASGYSGNEQFF. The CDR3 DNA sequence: TGTGCCAGCGGCTATTCAGGTAATGAGCAGTTCTTC.

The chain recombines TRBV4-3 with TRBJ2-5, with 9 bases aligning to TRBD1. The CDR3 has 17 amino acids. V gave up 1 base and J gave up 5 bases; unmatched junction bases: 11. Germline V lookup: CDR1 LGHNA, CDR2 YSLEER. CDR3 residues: CASSQGSKQGALETQYF. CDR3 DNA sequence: TGCGCCAGCAGCCAAGGCTCTAAACAGGGGGCCCTCGAGACCCAGTACTTC.

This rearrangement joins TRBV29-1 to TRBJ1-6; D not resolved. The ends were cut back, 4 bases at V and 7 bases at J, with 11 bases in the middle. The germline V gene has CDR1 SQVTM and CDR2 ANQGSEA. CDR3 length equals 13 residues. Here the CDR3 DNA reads TGCAGCGTTGCGGATAGCAACAATTCACCCCTCCACTTT. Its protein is CSVADSNNSPLHF.

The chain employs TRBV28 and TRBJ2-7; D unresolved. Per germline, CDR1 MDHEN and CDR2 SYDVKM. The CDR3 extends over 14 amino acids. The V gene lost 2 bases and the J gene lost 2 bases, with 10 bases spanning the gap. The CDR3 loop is CASSLGQVPYEQYF. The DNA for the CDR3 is TGTGCCAGCAGTTTAGGGCAGGTCCCCTACGAGCAGTACTTC.